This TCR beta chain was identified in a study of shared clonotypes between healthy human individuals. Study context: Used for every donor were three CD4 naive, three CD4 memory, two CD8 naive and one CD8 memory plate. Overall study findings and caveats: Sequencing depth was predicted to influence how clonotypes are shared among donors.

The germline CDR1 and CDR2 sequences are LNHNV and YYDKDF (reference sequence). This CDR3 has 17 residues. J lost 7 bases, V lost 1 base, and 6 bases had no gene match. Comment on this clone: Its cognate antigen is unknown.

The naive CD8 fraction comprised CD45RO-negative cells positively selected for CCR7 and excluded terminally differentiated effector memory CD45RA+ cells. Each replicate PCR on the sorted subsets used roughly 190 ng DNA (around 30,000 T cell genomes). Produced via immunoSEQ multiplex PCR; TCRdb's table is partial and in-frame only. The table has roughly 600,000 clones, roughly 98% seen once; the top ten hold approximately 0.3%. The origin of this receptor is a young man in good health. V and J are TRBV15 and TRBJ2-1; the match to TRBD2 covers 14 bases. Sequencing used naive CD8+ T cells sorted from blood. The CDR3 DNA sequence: TGTGCCACCAGCAGAGCGGGACTAGCGGGAGAGGGGAATGAGCAGTTCTTC. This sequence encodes CATSRAGLAGEGNEQFF.